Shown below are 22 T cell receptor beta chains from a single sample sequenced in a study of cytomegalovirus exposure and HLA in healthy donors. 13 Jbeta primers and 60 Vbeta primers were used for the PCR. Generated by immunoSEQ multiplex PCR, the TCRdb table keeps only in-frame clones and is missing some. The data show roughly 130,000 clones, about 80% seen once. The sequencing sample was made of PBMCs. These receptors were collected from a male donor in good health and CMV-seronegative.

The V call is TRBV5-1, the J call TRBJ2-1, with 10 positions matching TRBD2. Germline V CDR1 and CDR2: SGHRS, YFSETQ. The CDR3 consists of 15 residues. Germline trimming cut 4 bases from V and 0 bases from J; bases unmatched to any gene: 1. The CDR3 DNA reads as TGCGCCAGCAGCCGGACTAGCGGCTCCTACAATGAGCAGTTCTTC. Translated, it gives CASSRTSGSYNEQFF.

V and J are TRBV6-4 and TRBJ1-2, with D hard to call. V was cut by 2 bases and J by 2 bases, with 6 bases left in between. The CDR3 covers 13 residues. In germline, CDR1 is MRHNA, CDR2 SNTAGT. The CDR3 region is CASSDKENYGYTF. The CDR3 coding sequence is TGTGCCAGCAGTGACAAGGAGAACTATGGCTACACCTTC.

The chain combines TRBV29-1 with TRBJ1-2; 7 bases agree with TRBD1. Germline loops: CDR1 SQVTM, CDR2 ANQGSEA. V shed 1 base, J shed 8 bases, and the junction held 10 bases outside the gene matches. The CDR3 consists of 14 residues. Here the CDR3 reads CSVEATGLSEGYTF. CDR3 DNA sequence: TGCAGCGTTGAAGCGACAGGGCTTTCGGAGGGCTACACCTTC.

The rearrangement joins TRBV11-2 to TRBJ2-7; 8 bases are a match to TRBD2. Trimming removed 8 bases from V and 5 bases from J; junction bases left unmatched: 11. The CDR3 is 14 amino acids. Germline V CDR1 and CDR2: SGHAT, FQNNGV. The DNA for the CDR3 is TGTGCCAGCCGCTCGGGAGGGCCGCCCCACGAGCAGTACTTC. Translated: CASRSGGPPHEQYF.

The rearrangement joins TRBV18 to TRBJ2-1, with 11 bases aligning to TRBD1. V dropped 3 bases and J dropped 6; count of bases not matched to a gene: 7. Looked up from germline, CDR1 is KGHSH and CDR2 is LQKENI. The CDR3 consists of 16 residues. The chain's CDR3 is CASSPQWGQGGNEQFF. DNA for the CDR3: TGTGCCAGCTCACCTCAATGGGGACAGGGGGGCAATGAGCAGTTCTTC.

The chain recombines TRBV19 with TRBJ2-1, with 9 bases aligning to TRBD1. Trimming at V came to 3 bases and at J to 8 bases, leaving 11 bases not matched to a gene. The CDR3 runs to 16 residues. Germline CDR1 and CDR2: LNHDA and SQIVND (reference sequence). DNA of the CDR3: TGTGCCAGTAGTATTGTGGACAGGGGAAACACAGATGAGCAGTTCTTC. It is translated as CASSIVDRGNTDEQFF.

The CDR3 loop is CASTGTGYGYTF. In DNA form, the CDR3 reads TGCGCCAGCACCGGGACAGGGTATGGCTACACCTTC. The chain is built from TRBV5-1 and TRBJ1-2; 9 bases align to TRBD1. Germline assignment: CDR1 SGHRS and CDR2 YFSETQ. Germline trimming cut 6 bases from V and 5 bases from J; bases unmatched to any gene: 2. This CDR3 has 12 residues. Using reference TRBV5-1 and TRBJ1-2 for the parts outside the CDR3, the full variable domain is KAGVTQTPRYLIKTRGQQVTLSCSPISGHRSVSWYQQTPGQGLQFLFEYFSETQRNKGNFPGRFSGRQFSNSRSEMNVSTLELGDSALYLCASTGTGYGYTFGSGTRLTVV.

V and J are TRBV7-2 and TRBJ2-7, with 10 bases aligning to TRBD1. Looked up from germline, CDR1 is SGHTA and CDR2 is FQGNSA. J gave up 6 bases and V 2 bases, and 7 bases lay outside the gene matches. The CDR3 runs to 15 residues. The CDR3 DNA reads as TGTGCCAGCAGCTTAAGGGGGGGACAGGGGAGCGAGCAGTACTTC. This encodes CASSLRGGQGSEQYF.

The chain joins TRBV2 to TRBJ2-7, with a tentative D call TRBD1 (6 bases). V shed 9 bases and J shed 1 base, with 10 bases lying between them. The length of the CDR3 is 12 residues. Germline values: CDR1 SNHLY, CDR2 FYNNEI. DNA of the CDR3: TGTGCCAGAGGGACAAATTCCTACGAGCAGTACTTC. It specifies CARGTNSYEQYF.

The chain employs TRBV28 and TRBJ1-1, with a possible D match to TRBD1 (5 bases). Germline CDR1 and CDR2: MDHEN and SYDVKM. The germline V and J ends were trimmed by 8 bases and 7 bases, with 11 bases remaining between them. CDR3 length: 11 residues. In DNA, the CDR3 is TGTGCCAGCTTCGCTGGACATGAAGCTTTCTTT. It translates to CASFAGHEAFF. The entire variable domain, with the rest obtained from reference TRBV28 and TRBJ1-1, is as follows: DVKVTQSSRYLVKRTGEKVFLECVQDMDHENMFWYRQDPGLGLRLIYFSYDVKMKEKGDIPEGYSVSREKKERFSLILESASTNQTSMYLCASFAGHEAFFGQGTRLTVV.

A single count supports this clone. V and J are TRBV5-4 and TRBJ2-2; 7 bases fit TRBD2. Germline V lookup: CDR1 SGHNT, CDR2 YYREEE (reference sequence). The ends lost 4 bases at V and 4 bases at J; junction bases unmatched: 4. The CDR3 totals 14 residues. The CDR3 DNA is TGTGCCAGCAGCGGGGGACTAACCACCGGGGAGCTGTTTTTT. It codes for CASSGGLTTGELFF. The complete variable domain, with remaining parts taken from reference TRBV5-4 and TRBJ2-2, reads ETGVTQSPTHLIKTRGQQVTLRCSSQSGHNTVSWYQQALGQGPQFIFQYYREEENGRGNFPPRFSGLQFPNYSSELNVNALELDDSALYLCASSGGLTTGELFFGEGSRLTVL.

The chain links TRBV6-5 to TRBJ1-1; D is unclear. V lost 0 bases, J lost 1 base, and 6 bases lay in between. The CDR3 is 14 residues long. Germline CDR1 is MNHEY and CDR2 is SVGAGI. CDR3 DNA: TGTGCCAGCAGTTACTCTTCTAAGAACACTGAAGCTTTCTTT. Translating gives CASSYSSKNTEAFF.

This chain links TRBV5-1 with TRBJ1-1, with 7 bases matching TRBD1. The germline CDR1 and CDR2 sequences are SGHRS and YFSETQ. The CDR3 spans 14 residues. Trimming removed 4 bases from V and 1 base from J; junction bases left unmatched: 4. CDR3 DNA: TGCGCCAGCAGCCCGGGACAGACGAACACTGAAGCTTTCTTT. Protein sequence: CASSPGQTNTEAFF. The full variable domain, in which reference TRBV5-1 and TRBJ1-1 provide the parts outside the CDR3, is KAGVTQTPRYLIKTRGQQVTLSCSPISGHRSVSWYQQTPGQGLQFLFEYFSETQRNKGNFPGRFSGRQFSNSRSEMNVSTLELGDSALYLCASSPGQTNTEAFFGQGTRLTVV.

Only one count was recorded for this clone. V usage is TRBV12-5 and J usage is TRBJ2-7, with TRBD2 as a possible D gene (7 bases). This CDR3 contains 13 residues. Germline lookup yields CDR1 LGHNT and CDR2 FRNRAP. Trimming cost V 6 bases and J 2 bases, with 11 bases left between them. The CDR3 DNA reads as TGTGCTAGTGGGCCGGGGGGCCCCTACGAGCAGTACTTC. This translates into CASGPGGPYEQYF.

The CDR3 sequence: CASSQRGIFYNEQFF. The DNA of the CDR3 is TGTGCCAGCAGCCAGAGGGGGATTTTCTACAATGAGCAGTTCTTC. The chain employs TRBV7-8 and TRBJ2-1; tentative D call: TRBD1 (6 bases). Per germline, CDR1 SGHVS and CDR2 FQNEAQ. This CDR3 comprises 15 residues. Trimming pared 5 bases from V and 3 bases from J, leaving 14 bases between.

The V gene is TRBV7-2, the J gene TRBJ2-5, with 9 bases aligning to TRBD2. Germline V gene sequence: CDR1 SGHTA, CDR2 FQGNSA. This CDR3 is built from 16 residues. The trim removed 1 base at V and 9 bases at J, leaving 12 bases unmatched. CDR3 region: CASSLGGGGVGSAQYF. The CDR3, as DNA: TGTGCCAGCAGCTTAGGGGGCGGGGGGGTTGGTTCGGCCCAGTACTTC.

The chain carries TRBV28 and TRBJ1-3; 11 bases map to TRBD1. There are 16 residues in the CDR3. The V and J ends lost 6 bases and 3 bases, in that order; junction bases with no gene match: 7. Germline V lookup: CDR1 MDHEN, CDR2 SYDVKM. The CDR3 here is CASSVRDRGVGNTIYF. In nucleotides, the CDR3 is TGTGCCAGCAGCGTTCGGGACAGGGGGGTTGGAAACACCATATATTTT.

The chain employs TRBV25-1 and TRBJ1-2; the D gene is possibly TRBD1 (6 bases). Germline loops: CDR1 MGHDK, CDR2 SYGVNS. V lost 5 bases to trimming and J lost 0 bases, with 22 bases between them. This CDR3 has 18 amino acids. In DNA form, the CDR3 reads TGTGCCAGCAGTCCCAGAGGGGGGGATATCTTAGCTAACTATGGCTACACCTTC. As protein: CASSPRGGDILANYGYTF.

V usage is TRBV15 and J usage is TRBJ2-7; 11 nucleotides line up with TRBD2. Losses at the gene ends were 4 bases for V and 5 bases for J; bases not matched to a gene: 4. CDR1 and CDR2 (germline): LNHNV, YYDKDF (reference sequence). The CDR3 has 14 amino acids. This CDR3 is CATSNSGRAHEQYF. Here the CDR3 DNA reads TGTGCCACCAGCAATAGCGGGAGGGCCCACGAGCAGTACTTC.

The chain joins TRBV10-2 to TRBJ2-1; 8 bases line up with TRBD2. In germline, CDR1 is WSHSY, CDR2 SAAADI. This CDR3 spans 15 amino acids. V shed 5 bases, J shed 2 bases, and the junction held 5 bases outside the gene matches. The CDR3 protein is CASSLAGPTYNEQFF. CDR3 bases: TGCGCCAGCAGTCTAGCGGGCCCAACCTACAATGAGCAGTTCTTC.

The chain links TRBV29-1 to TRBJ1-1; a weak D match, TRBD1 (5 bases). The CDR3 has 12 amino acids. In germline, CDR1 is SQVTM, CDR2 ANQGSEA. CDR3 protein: CILGGLSTEAFF. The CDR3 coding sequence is TGCATCCTTGGGGGGTTGAGCACTGAAGCTTTCTTT.

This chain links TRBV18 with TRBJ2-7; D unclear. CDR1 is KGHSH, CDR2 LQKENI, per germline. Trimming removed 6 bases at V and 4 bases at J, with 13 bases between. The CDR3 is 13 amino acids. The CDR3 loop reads CASSPSEDYEQYF. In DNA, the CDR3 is TGTGCCAGCTCCCCCAGCGAGGATTACGAGCAGTACTTC.